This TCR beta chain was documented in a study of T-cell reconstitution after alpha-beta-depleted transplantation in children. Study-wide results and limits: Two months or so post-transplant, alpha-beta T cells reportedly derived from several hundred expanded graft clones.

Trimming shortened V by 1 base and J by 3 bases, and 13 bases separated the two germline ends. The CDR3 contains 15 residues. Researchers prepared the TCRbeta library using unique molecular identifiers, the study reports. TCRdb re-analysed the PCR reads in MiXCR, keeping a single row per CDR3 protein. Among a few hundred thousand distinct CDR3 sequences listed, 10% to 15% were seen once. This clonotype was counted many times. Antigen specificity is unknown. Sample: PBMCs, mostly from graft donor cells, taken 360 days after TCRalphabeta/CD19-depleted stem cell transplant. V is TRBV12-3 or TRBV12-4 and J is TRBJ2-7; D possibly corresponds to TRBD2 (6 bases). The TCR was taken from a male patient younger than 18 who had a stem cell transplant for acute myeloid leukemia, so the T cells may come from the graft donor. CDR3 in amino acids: CASSLGTSLHYEQYF. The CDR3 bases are TGTGCCAGCAGTTTAGGAACTAGCCTTCACTACGAGCAGTACTTC.